Listed below are T cell receptor beta chains from one sample, sequenced in a study of shared T cell receptors in the human thymus. TCRdb keeps only in-frame clones here, not all; method: immunoSEQ multiplex PCR. Of more than 550,000 clones in the sample, 80% to 90% were seen once. The same data also went into a second study, on human thymus T cells.

Material for sequencing was thymocytes. The receptors shown here come from a girl under three years old with a congenital heart defect. The CDR3 runs from the conserved cysteine through the conserved F or W. The D gene is left open where the match is weak. The size field is filled for only some rows; it gives once, few, many or a size class.

DNA	CDR3	size	J	D	V
TGTGCCAGCAGTTACTTGGGCTGTAATGGGACTGAAGCTTTCTTT	CASSYLGCNGTEAFF	few	TRBJ1-1	NA	TRBV6-6
TGTGCCAGCAGCGGGGGACAGTCCGTCGCTGAAGCTTTCTTT	CASSGGQSVAEAFF	NA	TRBJ1-1	TRBD1	TRBV9
TGTGCCAGCAGTTCCTCGGGACAGATCTACAATGAGCAGTTCTTC	CASSSSGQIYNEQFF	NA	TRBJ2-1	TRBD1	TRBV27
TGTGCCAGCAGACGCAAGCGGGGGTCGGGAAACACCATATATTTT	CASRRKRGSGNTIYF	once	TRBJ1-3	NA	TRBV7-2
TGTGCCAGCAGTTTAGGGAGGCAGAACTATGGCTACACCTTC	CASSLGRQNYGYTF	NA	TRBJ1-2	NA	TRBV7-9
TGTGCCAGCAGCCGCACCACAGGGTCCCACACCATATATTTT	CASSRTTGSHTIYF	NA	TRBJ1-3	NA	TRBV5-6
TGTGCCAGCAGCCCCCCGTACACCGGGGAGCTGTTTTTT	CASSPPYTGELFF	NA	TRBJ2-2	NA	TRBV7-3
TGCGCCACCGGGACTCCGGACACCGGGGAGCTGTTTTTT	CATGTPDTGELFF	NA	TRBJ2-2	NA	TRBV10-1
TGTGCCAGTACCCATCTGACGGGAGGAATGAGCAATCAGCCCCAGCATTTT	CASTHLTGGMSNQPQHF	NA	TRBJ1-5	NA	TRBV19
TGTGCCAGCAGCGTAGACGACACAGGGGGCCCTGGAAACACCATATATTTT	CASSVDDTGGPGNTIYF	NA	TRBJ1-3	TRBD1	TRBV9
TGTGCCAGCAGTTTTTACAGGTTGGCCACCGGGGAGCTGTTTTTT	CASSFYRLATGELFF	NA	TRBJ2-2	NA	TRBV27
TGTGCCAGCAGTTCCCCGACAGACTCAAACATTCAGTACTTC	CASSSPTDSNIQYF	NA	TRBJ2-4	NA	TRBV28
TGTGCCAGCAGTCCCTGGGACAGGGGACTTGTGCGCTACACCTTC	CASSPWDRGLVRYTF	NA	TRBJ1-2	TRBD1	TRBV28
TGTGCCAGAAGCCCTATTTTCTTCGCCTGTATCTACGAGCAGTACTTC	CARSPIFFACIYEQYF	NA	TRBJ2-7	NA	TRBV5-3
TGCGCCAGCAGCCCTGGACAGGTCCTGGGGGGCACTGAAGCTTTCTTT	CASSPGQVLGGTEAFF	NA	TRBJ1-1	TRBD1	TRBV5-1
TGTGCCAGCAGCTATTACAGGGGGGAGAAGGAAAAACTGTTTTTT	CASSYYRGEKEKLFF	NA	TRBJ1-4	TRBD1	TRBV25-1
TGTGCCAGCAAACTGCCGGGGCGGGGGGGCACAGATACGCAGTATTTT	CASKLPGRGGTDTQYF	NA	TRBJ2-3	TRBD2	TRBV7-2
TGCGCCAGCAGCGGGACTCTCGAGGTCCCAGATACGCAGTATTTT	CASSGTLEVPDTQYF	once	TRBJ2-3	NA	TRBV4-3
TGCGCCAGCGGTCGGACAGGGGGCGTTAGCAATCAGCCCCAGCATTTT	CASGRTGGVSNQPQHF	once	TRBJ1-5	TRBD1	TRBV4-1
TGTGCCAGCAGCTTCTCATTAACCGGGACAGGGTACGCTGGCTACACCTTC	CASSFSLTGTGYAGYTF	NA	TRBJ1-2	TRBD1	TRBV7-9
TGTGCCACCAGCAGAGTAAATCTGTGGACAGGACTCAATCAGCCCCAGCATTTT	CATSRVNLWTGLNQPQHF	NA	TRBJ1-5	TRBD1	TRBV15
TGTGCCACCCTAGCGGGGGTAAGAGATACGCAGTATTTT	CATLAGVRDTQYF	once	TRBJ2-3	TRBD2	TRBV10-3
TGTGCCAGCAGTGAAGCGGAGGATGAAAAACTGTTTTTT	CASSEAEDEKLFF	NA	TRBJ1-4	NA	TRBV6-1
TGTGCCAGCAGCTTGGACGGGACACCTCCCAACGAGCAGTACTTC	CASSLDGTPPNEQYF	NA	TRBJ2-7	NA	TRBV5-8
TGTGCCAGCAGCTCCGGGACAGAGGTTAGGGAGCTGTTTTTT	CASSSGTEVRELFF	NA	TRBJ2-2	TRBD1	TRBV7-3
TGTGCCAGCAAGGGGGCGCGCTCTGGAAACACCATATATTTT	CASKGARSGNTIYF	NA	TRBJ1-3	TRBD1	TRBV27
TGCGCCAGCAGCAAGGGACAGGGGGCTGGTGGCTACACCTTC	CASSKGQGAGGYTF	NA	TRBJ1-2	TRBD1	TRBV5-1
TGTGCCAGCAGCGGGACTAAGCATACGCAGTATTTT	CASSGTKHTQYF	NA	TRBJ2-3	TRBD2	TRBV2
TGTGCCAGCAGCATCCCACCGGGAGCTTTCTTT	CASSIPPGAFF	NA	TRBJ1-1	NA	TRBV7-9
TGCAGCGTCCGTGTAGGGGCCCACGAGCAGTACTTC	CSVRVGAHEQYF	NA	TRBJ2-7	NA	TRBV29-1
TGTGCCAGCAGCTTTGGCTCAGTGTTAGGCCCCGCGGCCCCCAACGAGCAGTACTTC	CASSFGSVLGPAAPNEQYF	NA	TRBJ2-7	NA	TRBV11-2
TGTGCCAGCAGTCAGGGGAAACAAGCCTACGAGCAGTACTTC	CASSQGKQAYEQYF	NA	TRBJ2-7	NA	TRBV6-1
TGTGCCAGCAGTCCCCTTACAGGGGGTAGCGGGGAGCTGTTTTTT	CASSPLTGGSGELFF	NA	TRBJ2-2	TRBD1	TRBV2
TGTGCCAGCTCAATGCCGCGACAGGGTCCTAACTATGGCTACACCTTC	CASSMPRQGPNYGYTF	NA	TRBJ1-2	TRBD1	TRBV18
TGTGCCAGCAGCCTACGGCGACGGGGAAGGTCGGATGAGCAGTTCTTC	CASSLRRRGRSDEQFF	few	TRBJ2-1	NA	TRBV7-6
TGTGCCAGTAGTACCAAACAGGGGACTGAAGCTTTCTTT	CASSTKQGTEAFF	few	TRBJ1-1	TRBD1	TRBV19
TGTGCCAGCAGCCAGGGCGGGGTCTCCTACAATGAGCAGTTCTTC	CASSQGGVSYNEQFF	NA	TRBJ2-1	NA	TRBV5-4
TGTGCCAGTAGTGACCGAGGGCAGGTCAACTCCTATAATTCACCCCTCCACTTT	CASSDRGQVNSYNSPLHF	NA	TRBJ1-6	NA	TRBV19
TGTGCCAGCAGTTCACTCGGACAGGGGGGGAACTATGGCTACACCTTC	CASSSLGQGGNYGYTF	NA	TRBJ1-2	TRBD1	TRBV28
TGTGCCAGCAACCGAGACAGGGGGACCGGGGAGCTGTTTTTT	CASNRDRGTGELFF	NA	TRBJ2-2	TRBD1	TRBV6-1
TGTGCCTGGAGTGTCGGCCAGGGTAGAGAGACCCAGTACTTC	CAWSVGQGRETQYF	NA	TRBJ2-5	NA	TRBV30
TGTGCCAGCAGCCAAAAGGCCCGGGGGGGCGGATCCTATAATTCACCCCTCCACTTT	CASSQKARGGGSYNSPLHF	NA	TRBJ1-6	NA	TRBV14
TGTGCCACCAGCAGAGGGAATACAGGGGGCCCCTCCTACGAGCAGTACTTC	CATSRGNTGGPSYEQYF	NA	TRBJ2-7	TRBD1	TRBV15
TGTGCCAGCAAATGGGGGGGCAGCATGAACACTGAAGCTTTCTTT	CASKWGGSMNTEAFF	NA	TRBJ1-1	NA	TRBV27
TGCGCCAGCAGCTTGGGCCCAGGGGCGTCGTCCGGAAACACCATATATTTT	CASSLGPGASSGNTIYF	NA	TRBJ1-3	NA	TRBV5-1
TGCGCCAGCAGCCAAGGTGTAAGGGAGCAGGAAGCTTTCTTT	CASSQGVREQEAFF	NA	TRBJ1-1	NA	TRBV4-1
TGTGCCAGCAGTTTCCCAGGCGCACCCCTCCACTTT	CASSFPGAPLHF	NA	TRBJ1-6	NA	TRBV6-1